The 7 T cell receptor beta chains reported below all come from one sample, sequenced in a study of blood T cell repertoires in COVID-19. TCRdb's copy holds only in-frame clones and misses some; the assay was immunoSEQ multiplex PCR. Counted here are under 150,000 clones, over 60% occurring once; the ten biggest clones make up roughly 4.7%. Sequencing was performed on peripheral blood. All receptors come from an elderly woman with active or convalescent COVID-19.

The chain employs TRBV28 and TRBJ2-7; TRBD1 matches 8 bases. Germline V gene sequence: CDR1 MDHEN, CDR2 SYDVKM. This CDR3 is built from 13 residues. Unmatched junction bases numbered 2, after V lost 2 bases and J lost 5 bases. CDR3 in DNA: TGTGCCAGCAGTTTAGCAGGGGGCAACGAGCAGTACTTC. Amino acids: CASSLAGGNEQYF.

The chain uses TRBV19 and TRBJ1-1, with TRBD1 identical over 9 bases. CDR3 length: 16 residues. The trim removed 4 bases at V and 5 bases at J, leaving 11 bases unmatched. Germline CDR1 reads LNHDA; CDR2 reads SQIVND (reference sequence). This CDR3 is CASSTGQGRQRTEAFF. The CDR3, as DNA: TGTGCCAGTAGTACAGGACAGGGGCGCCAGAGGACTGAAGCTTTCTTT. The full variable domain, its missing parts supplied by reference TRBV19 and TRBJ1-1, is DGGITQSPKYLFRKEGQNVTLSCEQNLNHDAMYWYRQDPGQGLRLIYYSQIVNDFQKGDIAEGYSVSREKKESFPLTVTSAQKNPTAFYLCASSTGQGRQRTEAFFGQGTRLTVV.

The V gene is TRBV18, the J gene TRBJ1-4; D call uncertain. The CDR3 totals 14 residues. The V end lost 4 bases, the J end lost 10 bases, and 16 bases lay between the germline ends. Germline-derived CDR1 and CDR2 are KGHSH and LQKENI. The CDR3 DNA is TGTGCCAGCTCACGTTCTGGCCCTGAGGGAAAACTGTTTTTT. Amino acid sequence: CASSRSGPEGKLFF.

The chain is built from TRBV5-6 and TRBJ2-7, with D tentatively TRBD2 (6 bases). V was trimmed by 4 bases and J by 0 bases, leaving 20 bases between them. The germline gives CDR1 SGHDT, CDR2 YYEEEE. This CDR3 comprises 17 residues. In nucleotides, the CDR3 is TGTGCCAGCAGCCAAGACGGAAGGCACGGGAGCTCCTACGAGCAGTACTTC. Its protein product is CASSQDGRHGSSYEQYF.

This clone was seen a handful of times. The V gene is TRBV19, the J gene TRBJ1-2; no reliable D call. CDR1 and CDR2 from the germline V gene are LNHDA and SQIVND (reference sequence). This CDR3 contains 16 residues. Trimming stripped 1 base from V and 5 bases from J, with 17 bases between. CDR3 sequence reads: CASSIGPSAATYGYTF. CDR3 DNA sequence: TGTGCCAGTAGTATAGGCCCCTCCGCGGCGACGTATGGCTACACCTTC.

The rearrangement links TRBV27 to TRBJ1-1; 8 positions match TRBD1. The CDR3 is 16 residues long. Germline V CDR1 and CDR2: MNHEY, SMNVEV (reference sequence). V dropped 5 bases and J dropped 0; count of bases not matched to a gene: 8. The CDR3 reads CASSRLRQGLNTEAFF. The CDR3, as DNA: TGTGCCAGCAGTCGCCTCCGACAGGGGCTGAACACTGAAGCTTTCTTT.

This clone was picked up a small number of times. The chain's CDR3 is CAWKPGHGYEQYF. In nucleotides, the CDR3 is TGTGCCTGGAAGCCGGGACACGGCTACGAGCAGTACTTC. The chain uses TRBV30 and TRBJ2-7, with D perhaps matching TRBD1 (6 bases). Germline V gene lookup returns CDR1 GTSNPN and CDR2 SVGIG (reference sequence). Trimming removed 4 bases from V and 3 bases from J, with 13 bases in between. CDR3 size: 13 residues.